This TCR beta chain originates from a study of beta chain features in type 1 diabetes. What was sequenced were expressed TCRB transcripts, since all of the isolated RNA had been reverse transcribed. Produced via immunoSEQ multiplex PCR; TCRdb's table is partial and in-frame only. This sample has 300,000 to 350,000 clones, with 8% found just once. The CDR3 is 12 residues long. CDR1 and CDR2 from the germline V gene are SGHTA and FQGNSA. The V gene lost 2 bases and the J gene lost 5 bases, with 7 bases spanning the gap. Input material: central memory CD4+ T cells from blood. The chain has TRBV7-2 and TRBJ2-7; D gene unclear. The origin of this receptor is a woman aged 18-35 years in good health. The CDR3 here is CASSLIDHEQYF. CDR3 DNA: TGTGCCAGCAGCTTAATAGATCACGAGCAGTACTTC.